These 25 T cell receptor beta chains came from one sample sequenced in a study of tumor-infiltrating lymphocytes in primary liver carcinoma listed by TCRdb under 2017. TCRdb lists the instrument as Illumina HiSeq 2500. Starting from approximately 500 ng total RNA, TCRbeta-specific cDNA was produced by reverse transcription with a constant-region primer and ProtoScript II reverse transcriptase. TCRbeta libraries were built with three nested multiplex PCR rounds, a slightly modified ARM-PCR procedure. Each of the first two PCR rounds ran for approximately 11 cycles using multiplex TRBV1-TRBV30 forward primers together with a Cbeta reverse primer. In TCRdb, the public reads were trimmed at Q25 with fastp and aligned with MiXCR, with productive beta chains retained. One record per CDR3 amino acid sequence lists the most common genes and DNA. For this sample the table gives about 120,000 distinct CDR3 sequences, of which around 70% were detected only once. The biggest ten clones account for over 7.5% of the sample.

Without any cell sorting, total RNA and DNA were co-extracted from roughly 20-30 mg of bulk tissue using the AllPrep DNA/RNA mini kit. Input material: tumor-adjacent normal liver tissue. All receptors come from a woman between 55 and 75 years old with primary liver carcinoma and hepatitis B virus infection.

Only a few counts were recorded for this clonotype. The chain combines TRBV28 with TRBJ2-7; D gene uncertain. The CDR3 extends over 14 amino acids. Germline assignment: CDR1 MDHEN and CDR2 SYDVKM. V was clipped by 5 bases and J by 5 bases, with 16 bases between them. CDR3 sequence (DNA): TGTGCCAGCAGTCGTACTTTTGGCTCGAACGAGCAGTACTTC. Translation gives CASSRTFGSNEQYF.

The table lists this clonotype with a few counts. One end of the junction is discordant with germline, which a read error may explain. The chain combines TRBV6-6 with TRBJ1-5, with D possibly being TRBD1 (5 bases). The CDR3 has 15 amino acids. Germline values: CDR1 MNHNY, CDR2 SVGAGI (reference sequence). In DNA form, the CDR3 reads TGTGCCAGCAGCCCCGGGGCAGGCTTCAATCAACCCCAGCATTTT. It yields the protein CASSPGAGFNQPQHF.

In regard to this clonotype: As the CDR3 is not closed by the conserved phenylalanine or tryptophan, this likely results from a read error. The chain combines TRBV7-8 with TRBJ2-3, with no clear D. Germline V gene lookup returns CDR1 SGHVS and CDR2 FQNEAQ. The CDR3 totals 16 residues. The CDR3 reads CASSLGACVRTDTQYY. The DNA of the CDR3 is TGTGCCAGCAGCTTAGGTGCATGTGTAAGAACAGATACACAGTATTAT.

The V and J genes are TRBV28 and TRBJ2-1; TRBD2 aligns across 14 bases. Per germline, CDR1 MDHEN and CDR2 SYDVKM. Germline trimming cut 4 bases from V and 2 bases from J; bases unmatched to any gene: 7. The CDR3 length is 18 residues. This CDR3 reads CASSSLGLAGDTYNEQFF. In DNA form, the CDR3 reads TGTGCCAGCAGTTCTCTGGGACTAGCGGGAGACACCTACAATGAGCAGTTCTTC.

This clonotype appeared a few times. The rearrangement links TRBV11-1 to TRBJ2-1; a possible D gene is TRBD2 (5 bases). Germline V lookup: CDR1 SGHAT, CDR2 FQDESV (reference sequence). The V gene lost 6 bases and the J gene lost 2 bases, with 14 bases spanning the gap. The CDR3 runs to 15 residues. CDR3 nucleotide sequence: TGTGCCAGCAGTCCGGACGGAGGCGCCTACAATGAGCAGTTCTTC. Translating gives CASSPDGGAYNEQFF.

Regarding this clonotype: The junction does not match germline at one end; this may be a read error. The V and J genes are TRBV29-1 and TRBJ2-1; 8 nucleotides match TRBD2. Germline V gives CDR1 SQVTM, CDR2 ANQGSEA. CDR3 length: 12 residues. This CDR3 reads CNVSAGGNEQFF. The CDR3 nucleotides are TGCAACGTTAGTGCGGGAGGCAATGAGCAGTTCTTC.

Details on this clonotype: This CDR3 fails to terminate in the conserved phenylalanine or tryptophan, so it likely reflects a read error. The genes are TRBV2 and TRBJ2-5; 7 nucleotides agree with TRBD1. Germline lookup yields CDR1 SNHLY and CDR2 FYNNEI. Losses at the gene ends were 8 bases for V and 7 bases for J; bases not matched to a gene: 16. CDR3 length: 15 amino acids. CDR3 loop: CASSLGQHDEGTQYY. DNA of the CDR3: TGTGCCAGCTCCCTGGGACAGCATGACGAAGGGACCCAGTACTAC.

As regards this clonotype: A read error may be the cause here, since a much bigger clone is one base away. The chain couples TRBV28 to TRBJ1-4, with TRBD1 as a possible D gene (5 bases). This CDR3 contains 16 residues. Germline assignment: CDR1 MDHEN and CDR2 SYDVKM. Trimming removed 6 bases at V and 1 base at J, with 15 bases between. This CDR3 reads CASSRTGGVTNEKLFF. The CDR3 DNA follows: TGTGCCAGCAGCCGAACGGGGGGTGTAACTAATGAAAAACTGTTTTTT.

Notes on this clonotype: The junction shows a germline mismatch at one end, possibly a read error. J is TRBJ2-1 and V is TRBV11-2; D could derive from TRBD1 or TRBD2 (5 bases each). The CDR3 consists of 17 residues. CDR1 is SGHAT, CDR2 FQNNGV, per germline. CDR3 DNA sequence: TGCGCTAGCAGCTTAGATCAACAGGATATGGTCTACAATGAGCAGTCCTTC. Translation gives CASSLDQQDMVYNEQSF.

The V and J genes are TRBV11-2 and TRBJ1-1; D not resolved. Per germline, CDR1 SGHAT and CDR2 FQNNGV. V was pared by 5 bases and J by 1 base, with 11 bases between. This CDR3 has 14 residues. CDR3 DNA: TGTGCCAGCAGCCCTACAGTCCCGAACACTGAAGCTTTCTTT. Translating gives CASSPTVPNTEAFF.

This clonotype appeared many times. The gene calls are TRBV5-1 and TRBJ2-4; 9 bases are a match to TRBD1. Trimming cost V 0 bases and J 3 bases; bases outside gene matches: 10. Germline V gene data show CDR1 as SGHRS and CDR2 as YFSETQ. This CDR3 has 18 amino acids. DNA for the CDR3: TGCGCCAGCAGCTTGGCCCCTACACAGGGGGCTGGCAAAAACATTCAGTACTTC. Translating it yields CASSLAPTQGAGKNIQYF. Based on the CDR3 plus reference TRBV5-1 and TRBJ2-4, the full variable domain is KAGVTQTPRYLIKTRGQQVTLSCSPISGHRSVSWYQQTPGQGLQFLFEYFSETQRNKGNFPGRFSGRQFSNSRSEMNVSTLELGDSALYLCASSLAPTQGAGKNIQYFGAGTRLSVL.

This clonotype has just one count. This clone may be a read error of a much larger clone one base away. This chain connects TRBV28 to TRBJ2-6; the D is unclear. The CDR3 totals 17 residues. Germline V gene sequence: CDR1 MDHEN, CDR2 SYDVKM. V lost 8 bases, J lost 3 bases, and 20 bases lay in between. CDR3 amino acids: CASGRIWVLIGANVLTF. The CDR3 nucleotides read TGTGCCAGCGGTAGAATTTGGGTCTTGATTGGGGCCAACGTCCTGACTTTC.

As for this clonotype: Germline is not matched at one junction end, which may reflect a read error. The chain has TRBV11-3 and TRBJ2-1; 14 nucleotides match TRBD2. The CDR3 has 19 amino acids. Germline V gives CDR1 SGHNT, CDR2 YENEEA. This CDR3 reads CTSSLGGTSGGLVYNEQFF. CDR3 nucleotides: TGTACCAGCAGCTTAGGCGGGACTAGCGGGGGTCTTGTATACAATGAGCAGTTCTTC.

Comments on this clonotype: The conserved final phenylalanine or tryptophan is absent from the CDR3, which likely points to a read error. This sequence joins TRBV11-2 and TRBJ2-4, with D possibly TRBD2 on 5 matching bases. CDR3 length equals 14 residues. Germline V CDR1 and CDR2: SGHAT, FQNNGV. Between the trimmed V and J ends, which lost 9 bases and 6 bases, there was a span of 18 bases. The CDR3 is CASSIDREGNIQYL. The CDR3 DNA follows: TGTGCCAGTAGCATAGATCGAGAGGGAAACATTCAGTACTTA.

A note on this clonotype: The junction departs from germline at one end; a sequencing error may be responsible. The chain has TRBV29-1 and TRBJ2-1; D not certain. The CDR3 has 16 amino acids. Germline CDR1 is SQVTM and CDR2 is ANQGSEA. CDR3 in DNA: TGCGGCGTTCACCCTCTATCGGATGATACGAGGAATGAGCAGTTCTTC. It is translated as CGVHPLSDDTRNEQFF.

On this clonotype itself: At one boundary the junction diverges from the germline segment, which might be a read error. This chain connects TRBV7-9 to TRBJ1-1; D is uncertain. The CDR3 is 16 amino acids. CDR1 is SEHNR and CDR2 is FQNEAQ in the germline V gene (reference sequence). The CDR3 spells CASSSTLLGPSTDAFF. CDR3 sequence (DNA): TGTGCCAGCAGCTCGACCTTGTTAGGGCCCTCCACTGATGCTTTCTTT.

Turning to this clonotype: The junction and the germline gene differ at one end; a read error may be behind it. This chain joins TRBV5-1 and TRBJ1-4, with D possibly matching TRBD1 (6 bases). CDR1 is SGHRS and CDR2 is YFSETQ in the germline V gene. The CDR3 is 15 residues long. The CDR3 DNA sequence: TGCGTCAGCAGCCTCGGACAGTCGGACAATGAAAAACTGTTTTTT. Encoded protein: CVSSLGQSDNEKLFF.

This clonotype was found a few times. The chain recombines TRBV7-2 with TRBJ1-1, with D perhaps TRBD1 (6 bases). Germline CDR1 reads SGHTA; CDR2 reads FQGNSA. V was shortened by 4 bases and J by 3 bases, with 15 bases between the two germline ends. The CDR3 covers 15 residues. The CDR3 bases are TGTGCCAGCAGCTCGCGGCAGGGGTTTGACACTGAAGCTTTCTTT. It specifies CASSSRQGFDTEAFF.

This chain joins TRBV28 and TRBJ2-3; D gene unclear. The CDR3 has 13 amino acids. Deletions cut 5 bases from V and 4 bases from J, with 10 bases between. The germline V gene has CDR1 MDHEN and CDR2 SYDVKM. The CDR3 loop is CASSLQDPDTQYF. In DNA, the CDR3 is TGTGCCAGCAGTCTTCAGGACCCAGATACGCAGTATTTT.

As to this clonotype: This may be a read error, as it is one base from a much larger clone. The genes are TRBV28 and TRBJ1-5, with D tentatively TRBD1 (6 bases). Trimming took 7 bases from V and 7 from J, leaving 17 bases between them. The V gene's germline CDR1 is MDHEN and CDR2 SYDVKM. The CDR3 is made up of 14 amino acids. CDR3 sequence reads: CASTSGEGGQPQHF. The CDR3 bases are TGTGCCAGCACCTCTGGAGAGGGGGGCCAGCCCCAGCATTTT.

This clonotype has just a few counts. The V gene is TRBV28, the J gene TRBJ2-7; 15 bases agree with TRBD2. Germline CDR1 is MDHEN and CDR2 is SYDVKM. The CDR3 length is 17 residues. Losses at the gene ends were 6 bases for V and 4 bases for J; bases not matched to a gene: 10. For the CDR3, the DNA is TGTGCCAGCAGACCCACCGGGACTAGCGGGAGGTCTTACGAGCAGTACTTC. Translated, it gives CASRPTGTSGRSYEQYF.

A note on this clonotype: The germline gene is not matched at one end of the junction; a read error may be the cause. The CDR3 nucleotides read TGTACCAGCAGCTCGGGGAGATACGGGACAGGCGAAAAACTGTTTTTT. It yields the protein CTSSSGRYGTGEKLFF. The V call is TRBV12-3 or TRBV12-4, the J call TRBJ1-4, with 8 bases identical to TRBD1. The CDR3 spans 16 residues.

Concerning this clonotype itself: No conserved phenylalanine or tryptophan ends this CDR3, so it is likely a read error. The chain joins TRBV11-2 to TRBJ2-7; 8 bases are a match to TRBD2. Germline assignment: CDR1 SGHAT and CDR2 FQNNGV. The CDR3 contains 13 residues. The V gene end was trimmed by 6 bases and the J gene end by 6 bases; junction bases not matched to a gene: 7. The CDR3 DNA reads as TGTGCCAGCAGATTAACTAGCGGTAGCGAGCAGTACATC. Residues: CASRLTSGSEQYI.

Note on this clonotype: This is likely a read error, given that the CDR3 carries no conserved phenylalanine or tryptophan at its end. The V call is TRBV6-5, the J call TRBJ2-7; no clear D. The CDR3 has 13 residues. The V end lost 5 bases, the J end lost 8 bases, and 16 bases lay between the germline ends. Germline-derived CDR1 and CDR2 are MNHEY and SVGAGI. CDR3 in amino acids: CASSEWGHYKQYL. CDR3 nucleotide sequence: TGTGCCAGCAGTGAGTGGGGTCATTACAAGCAGTACCTC.

A word on this clonotype: As the CDR3 is not closed by the conserved phenylalanine or tryptophan, this likely results from a read error. Because the CDR3's place on the DNA is in doubt, the DNA is left out and the CDR3 is given as listed by TCRdb. The rearrangement uses TRBV29-1 and TRBJ2-1; the table's D gene call, TRBD1, was not cross checked with the DNA. Germline CDR1 SQVTM, CDR2 ANQGSEA. 15 amino acids form the CDR3, both terminal residues included. This CDR3 is CSVGPGSVSYNEQFV.